These T cell receptor beta chains were read from a single sample in a study of blood T cell repertoires in COVID-19. Using immunoSEQ multiplex PCR, the repertoire was profiled, and TCRdb retains in-frame clones only, with some absent. The profile shows some 120,000 clones, approximately 89% of them singletons. Material for sequencing was peripheral blood. The source is a woman in her fifties or sixties with acute or convalescent COVID-19. Each CDR3 is given with its conserved first and last residue. The order of the fields is clone size, D gene, J gene, V gene, CDR3 protein, CDR3 DNA. D genes are given only for firm matches. Clone size is not always given. Where it is, it says once, few, many or a class for expanded clones.

>few|TRBD2|TRBJ2-7|TRBV28
CASSWGGGREQYF
TGTGCCAGCAGTTGGGGCGGGGGACGCGAGCAGTACTTC
>NA|NA|TRBJ1-1|TRBV10-3
CAIGIGQSTEAFF
TGTGCCATCGGGATAGGACAGAGCACTGAAGCTTTCTTT
>NA|NA|TRBJ2-1|TRBV11-3
CASSPSHGSGNEQFF
TGTGCCAGCAGCCCGTCTCACGGGAGTGGCAATGAGCAGTTCTTC
>NA|NA|TRBJ1-1|TRBV29-1
CSAAVAPNTEAFF
TGCAGCGCCGCAGTGGCCCCGAACACTGAAGCTTTCTTT
>once|NA|TRBJ2-1|TRBV5-4
CASSPDWSSYNEQFF
TGTGCCAGCAGCCCTGACTGGAGCTCCTACAATGAGCAGTTCTTC
>NA|NA|TRBJ2-2|TRBV7-3
CASGLGGNGELFF
TGTGCCAGCGGTTTAGGAGGGAACGGGGAGCTGTTTTTT
>NA|NA|TRBJ1-1|TRBV5-1
CASSPRREGGTEAFF
TGCGCCAGCAGCCCGCGGAGGGAAGGAGGGACTGAAGCTTTCTTT
>once|TRBD2|TRBJ2-1|TRBV19
CASSTRDYSYNEQFF
TGTGCCAGTAGTACCCGGGACTACTCCTACAATGAGCAGTTCTTC
>NA|NA|TRBJ2-3|TRBV5-1
CASSLEGGGPPDTQYF
TGCGCCAGCAGCTTGGAAGGGGGAGGGCCCCCCGATACGCAGTATTTT
>NA|NA|TRBJ1-1|TRBV29-1
CSVEVQGRGYTEAFF
TGCAGCGTTGAAGTACAAGGCAGGGGATACACTGAAGCTTTCTTT
>NA|TRBD2|TRBJ2-1|TRBV19
CASSISGLAGGGEQFF
TGTGCCAGTAGTATATCCGGACTAGCGGGAGGGGGTGAGCAGTTCTTC
>few|TRBD1|TRBJ1-6|TRBV7-2
CASSSGQGTSPLHF
TGTGCCAGCAGCTCGGGACAGGGAACCTCACCCCTCCACTTT
>NA|TRBD1|TRBJ1-2|TRBV7-8
CASSYRRTGASYGYTF
TGTGCCAGCAGCTACCGGCGGACAGGGGCCTCTTATGGCTACACCTTC
>NA|NA|TRBJ1-2|TRBV21-1
CASSKAVQGTPNYGYTF
TGTGCCAGCAGCAAAGCCGTCCAGGGGACCCCCAACTATGGCTACACCTTC
>NA|TRBD1|TRBJ1-1|TRBV27
CASKTGQGVAEAFF
TGTGCCAGCAAGACCGGACAGGGCGTCGCTGAAGCTTTCTTT
>NA|NA|TRBJ1-5|TRBV2
CASSDLVDRQRQPQHF
TGTGCCAGCAGTGACCTGGTTGACAGGCAACGACAGCCCCAGCATTTT
>few|NA|TRBJ2-5|TRBV2
CASSTARGETQYF
TGTGCCAGCAGTACAGCGCGGGGAGAGACCCAGTACTTC
>NA|TRBD2|TRBJ2-3|TRBV10-1
CASSEGAGGSGDTQYF
TGCGCCAGCAGTGAGGGCGCGGGAGGGTCCGGAGATACGCAGTATTTT
>NA|TRBD1|TRBJ1-5|TRBV5-3
CARSGGQGNQPQHF
TGTGCCAGAAGCGGCGGACAGGGAAATCAGCCCCAGCATTTT
>NA|NA|TRBJ1-2|TRBV11-2
CASSLAAGGGYTF
TGTGCCAGCAGCTTAGCGGCCGGGGGGGGCTACACCTTC
>NA|TRBD1|TRBJ1-2|TRBV19
CASSSRDRANYGYTF
TGTGCCAGTAGTAGCCGGGACAGAGCTAACTATGGCTACACCTTC
>NA|NA|TRBJ1-1|TRBV21-1
CASSNPDRTVSTEAFF
TGTGCCAGCAGCAACCCGGACAGAACAGTGTCCACTGAAGCTTTCTTT
>NA|NA|TRBJ2-3|TRBV19
CASSVSGLTDTQYF
TGTGCCAGTAGTGTCTCGGGTCTCACAGATACGCAGTATTTT
>few|NA|TRBJ1-1|TRBV5-1
CASSYLSNTEAFF
TGCGCCAGCAGCTATTTAAGCAACACTGAAGCTTTCTTT
>NA|TRBD1|TRBJ1-1|TRBV18
CASSPGQDYTEAFF
TGTGCCAGCTCACCGGGACAGGATTACACTGAAGCTTTCTTT
>NA|NA|TRBJ2-1|TRBV21-1
CASSNRRSGSSGRFYNEQFF
TGTGCCAGCAGCAATCGGCGGTCGGGGTCTAGCGGGAGGTTTTACAATGAGCAGTTCTTC
>NA|TRBD1|TRBJ1-4|TRBV6-2/TRBV6-3
CASSNAGGSNEKLFF
TGTGCCAGCAGTAACGCAGGGGGCTCCAATGAAAAACTGTTTTTT
>few|NA|TRBJ2-2|TRBV24-1
CATSRDYTGELFF
TGTGCCACCAGCCGAGATTACACCGGGGAGCTGTTTTTT
>NA|NA|TRBJ1-5|TRBV19
CASSLEQGFQPQHF
TGTGCCAGTAGTTTGGAACAGGGTTTTCAGCCCCAGCATTTT
>once|NA|TRBJ1-5|TRBV19
CASSIGQGNQPQHF
TGTGCCAGTAGTATAGGCCAGGGAAATCAGCCCCAGCATTTT
>once|NA|TRBJ2-5|TRBV19
CASRPEGLGKETQYF
TGTGCCAGTAGGCCGGAGGGCCTCGGAAAAGAGACCCAGTACTTC
>NA|NA|TRBJ1-1|TRBV18
CASSRGTTTEAFF
TGTGCCAGCTCACGGGGGACAACCACTGAAGCTTTCTTT
>NA|TRBD2|TRBJ2-1|TRBV7-3
CASSRGGRGSFEQFF
TGTGCCAGCAGCCGTGGAGGTCGCGGGAGTTTTGAGCAGTTCTTC
>once|NA|TRBJ1-5|TRBV6-5
CASSYTRAGQPQHF
TGTGCCAGCAGTTACACCAGGGCCGGTCAGCCCCAGCATTTT
>NA|NA|TRBJ2-1|TRBV3-1/TRBV3-2
CASSQELATYNEQFF
TGTGCCAGCAGCCAAGAGTTGGCCACGTACAATGAGCAGTTCTTC
>NA|NA|TRBJ1-1|TRBV18
CASSPATGMNTEAFF
TGTGCCAGCTCACCAGCCACAGGGATGAACACTGAAGCTTTCTTT
>NA|TRBD2|TRBJ2-5|TRBV5-1
CASSSGTNQETQYF
TGCGCCAGCAGCTCCGGGACTAACCAAGAGACCCAGTACTTC
>once|NA|TRBJ1-1|TRBV19
CASTNWEVTEAFF
TGTGCCAGTACCAATTGGGAGGTCACTGAAGCTTTCTTT
>NA|NA|TRBJ2-1|TRBV11-1
CASTRDWDNEQFF
TGTGCCAGCACCAGGGACTGGGACAATGAGCAGTTCTTC
>NA|NA|TRBJ1-2|TRBV27
CASSLDRESSYYGYTF
TGTGCCAGCAGTTTGGACAGAGAATCCTCTTACTATGGCTACACCTTC
>NA|TRBD1|TRBJ1-2|TRBV29-1
CSVDGGGQGVGYTF
TGCAGCGTTGATGGGGGGGGACAGGGTGTCGGCTACACCTTC
>NA|NA|TRBJ1-4|TRBV2
CASSVDKKLFF
TGTGCCAGCAGTGTAGATAAAAAACTGTTTTTT
>few|TRBD2|TRBJ2-1|TRBV4-1
CASSQLPSGPYNEQFF
TGCGCCAGCAGCCAATTGCCTAGCGGACCCTACAATGAGCAGTTCTTC
>few|TRBD1|TRBJ2-1|TRBV19
CASSRGTGAPQSSYNEQFF
TGTGCCAGTAGTAGGGGGACAGGGGCGCCCCAAAGCTCCTACAATGAGCAGTTCTTC
>NA|TRBD2|TRBJ2-2|TRBV5-1
CASSFAGGPVTGELFF
TGCGCCAGCAGCTTCGCGGGAGGGCCGGTCACCGGGGAGCTGTTTTTT
>NA|TRBD1|TRBJ1-2|TRBV7-2
CASKNPGQHYGYTF
TGTGCCAGCAAGAACCCGGGACAGCACTATGGCTACACCTTC
>NA|NA|TRBJ2-7|TRBV6-5
CASNNNYEQYF
TGTGCCAGCAACAACAACTACGAGCAGTACTTC
>NA|NA|TRBJ1-1|TRBV6-4
CASRPEAGINTEAFF
TGTGCCAGCAGACCCGAGGCAGGGATTAACACTGAAGCTTTCTTT
>once|TRBD1|TRBJ2-7|TRBV6-2/TRBV6-3
CASSYQGSVVGGLPYF
TGTGCCAGCAGTTACCAGGGGTCGGTAGTAGGGGGCCTCCCGTACTTC
>few|TRBD2|TRBJ2-1|TRBV7-9
CASSRTSGDSYNEQFF
TGTGCCAGCAGCCGGACTAGCGGGGATTCCTACAATGAGCAGTTCTTC
>NA|NA|TRBJ1-2|TRBV2
CASRIGILYGYTF
TGTGCCAGCAGGATCGGGATTCTCTATGGCTACACCTTC